Listed below are T cell receptor beta chains from one sample, sequenced in a study of memory CD4+ T cells and cytomegalovirus serostatus. Measured with immunoSEQ multiplex PCR; TCRdb has only the in-frame clones, and not every one. This sample has over 50,000 clones, with 80% to 85% found just once. The sample was memory CD4+ T cells from blood. The receptors here all came from an adult in good health and CMV-seronegative. Both conserved end residues are part of each CDR3. D genes are given only for firm matches. Clone size is shown for a subset of rows, as once, few, many or a class of expanded clone.

size: .
D: .
V: TRBV30
J: TRBJ2-2
DNA: TGTGCCTGGAGTAGGGCCACCGGGGAGCTGTTTTTT
CDR3: CAWSRATGELFF

size: .
D: .
V: TRBV5-4
J: TRBJ2-7
DNA: TGTGCCAGCAGCCCACGCAGGACGGGAAGCTCCTACGAGCAGTACTTC
CDR3: CASSPRRTGSSYEQYF

size: .
D: TRBD1
V: TRBV2
J: TRBJ1-5
DNA: TGTGCCAGCAGTACCGGGACAGGGGAAGGGAATCAGCCCCAGCATTTT
CDR3: CASSTGTGEGNQPQHF

size: .
D: TRBD1
V: TRBV6-5
J: TRBJ2-3
DNA: TGTGCCTCCCAATTGGGACAGGTTCGCACAGATACGCAGTATTTT
CDR3: CASQLGQVRTDTQYF

size: once
D: TRBD2
V: TRBV28
J: TRBJ2-7
DNA: TGTGCCAGCAGTCAGGCGAGCGGGAAACGGGAGCAGTACTTC
CDR3: CASSQASGKREQYF

size: .
D: .
V: TRBV28
J: TRBJ2-5
DNA: TGTGCCAGCAGCGCCGGGGCCCAGTACTTC
CDR3: CASSAGAQYF

size: .
D: TRBD1
V: TRBV5-1
J: TRBJ1-1
DNA: TGCGCCAGCAGCGAGGACAGGGCGGATGAGGACACTGAAGCTTTCTTT
CDR3: CASSEDRADEDTEAFF

size: .
D: TRBD1
V: TRBV5-4
J: TRBJ1-1
DNA: TGTGCCAGCAGCTTCACAGGGGGGGCGATGAACACTGAAGCTTTCTTT
CDR3: CASSFTGGAMNTEAFF

size: .
D: TRBD1
V: TRBV28
J: TRBJ1-3
DNA: TGTGCCAGCAGTTCCCTACAGGGGCCCCTAGGAAACACCATATATTTT
CDR3: CASSSLQGPLGNTIYF

size: .
D: .
V: TRBV2
J: TRBJ1-2
DNA: TGTGCCAGCAGCAAAGACAGATTCTATGGCTACACCTTC
CDR3: CASSKDRFYGYTF

size: .
D: .
V: TRBV10-2
J: TRBJ1-1
DNA: TGCGCCAGCAGTGAGAGACAGCACACTGAAGCTTTCTTT
CDR3: CASSERQHTEAFF

size: few
D: .
V: TRBV9
J: TRBJ2-3
DNA: TGTGCCAGCAGCGTAGGTTTACAAGGGGTAATGGATACGCAGTATTTT
CDR3: CASSVGLQGVMDTQYF

size: .
D: TRBD2
V: TRBV6-4
J: TRBJ2-1
DNA: TGTGCCAGCAGTGACTCCGGGACTAGCGGGAGGAATGAGCAGTTCTTC
CDR3: CASSDSGTSGRNEQFF

size: .
D: .
V: TRBV4-1
J: TRBJ1-5
DNA: TGCGCCAGCAGCCAAGATCGGGGGGCGCGTGGCAATCAGCCCCAGCATTTT
CDR3: CASSQDRGARGNQPQHF

size: .
D: TRBD1
V: TRBV5-6
J: TRBJ1-2
DNA: TGTGCCAGCAGCTTGGTCCCCGGACAGGGTTCGGGTGGCTACACCTTC
CDR3: CASSLVPGQGSGGYTF

size: .
D: .
V: TRBV18
J: TRBJ2-6
DNA: TGTGCCAGCTCACCACCGTCAGGGGCCAACGTCCTGACTTTC
CDR3: CASSPPSGANVLTF

size: .
D: .
V: TRBV6-5
J: TRBJ2-7
DNA: TGTGCCAGCAGGAGCGGGACATCGAACTCCTACGAGCAGTACTTC
CDR3: CASRSGTSNSYEQYF

size: .
D: .
V: TRBV5-5
J: TRBJ1-1
DNA: TGTGCCAGCAGCTTGACCCATACAGGGTCCATGAACACTGAAGCTTTCTTT
CDR3: CASSLTHTGSMNTEAFF

size: .
D: .
V: TRBV28
J: TRBJ1-2
DNA: TGTGCCTCAGAAAACCCCTATGGCTACACCTTC
CDR3: CASENPYGYTF

size: .
D: .
V: TRBV2
J: TRBJ1-5
DNA: TGTGCCAGCAGGGAGACCGGGACAACTAGCAATCAGCCCCAGCATTTT
CDR3: CASRETGTTSNQPQHF

size: .
D: .
V: TRBV10-2
J: TRBJ1-5
DNA: TGCGCCAGCAGTGAGTCAGCAGGAGCTCGGCCCCAGCATTTT
CDR3: CASSESAGARPQHF

size: .
D: TRBD2
V: TRBV11-2
J: TRBJ2-3
DNA: TGTGCCAGCAGCTCCGGACTAGCCACGTCCACAGATACGCAGTATTTT
CDR3: CASSSGLATSTDTQYF

size: .
D: .
V: TRBV5-1
J: TRBJ1-1
DNA: TGCGCCAGCAGCTTCCGGGCCCGGGTAATCAACACTGAAGCTTTCTTT
CDR3: CASSFRARVINTEAFF

size: .
D: .
V: TRBV5-1
J: TRBJ2-3
DNA: TGCGCCAGCAGCCCGCGGCTAGCAATTGGCACAGATACGCAGTATTTT
CDR3: CASSPRLAIGTDTQYF

size: .
D: .
V: TRBV19
J: TRBJ1-5
DNA: TGTGCCAGTAGTATAGGCGGGCTTTTGGGTCAGCCCCAGCATTTT
CDR3: CASSIGGLLGQPQHF

size: once
D: .
V: TRBV6-6
J: TRBJ2-7
DNA: TGTGCCAGCCGCCAGTTGTGGGGAGGATCCTACGAGCAGTACTTC
CDR3: CASRQLWGGSYEQYF

size: .
D: .
V: TRBV28
J: TRBJ2-7
DNA: TGTGCCAGCAGTTTAGCGGGGAGCTCCTACGAGCAGTACTTC
CDR3: CASSLAGSSYEQYF

size: .
D: TRBD2
V: TRBV19
J: TRBJ2-3
DNA: TGTGCCACTGTAGCGGGAGGGCCGAAAGATACGCAGTATTTT
CDR3: CATVAGGPKDTQYF

size: once
D: .
V: TRBV5-6
J: TRBJ2-3
DNA: TGTGCCAGCACGGGGCTATCCCCCACAGATACGCAGTATTTT
CDR3: CASTGLSPTDTQYF

size: .
D: .
V: TRBV15
J: TRBJ2-3
DNA: TGTGCCACCAGCAGATCCCCTCGAGATACGCAGTATTTT
CDR3: CATSRSPRDTQYF

size: .
D: .
V: TRBV11-3
J: TRBJ2-1
DNA: TGTGCCAGCAGCCCTCGGGGTGTCGGTAATAATGAGCAGTTCTTC
CDR3: CASSPRGVGNNEQFF

size: .
D: .
V: TRBV7-9
J: TRBJ2-7
DNA: TGTGCCAGCAGCTTAGCCGCCTGGGCTGAGCAGTACTTC
CDR3: CASSLAAWAEQYF

size: .
D: .
V: TRBV5-1
J: TRBJ2-3
DNA: TGCGCCAGCAGCACGGGACCCACAGAGGGACATACGCAGTATTTT
CDR3: CASSTGPTEGHTQYF

size: .
D: TRBD2
V: TRBV6-1
J: TRBJ2-1
DNA: TGTGCCAGCAGCCTCCTACTAGCGGGAAGGAATGAGCAGTTCTTC
CDR3: CASSLLLAGRNEQFF

size: .
D: .
V: TRBV5-1
J: TRBJ1-1
DNA: TGCGCCAGCAGCGTTGGGACACCACTTTACATGAACACTGAAGCTTTCTTT
CDR3: CASSVGTPLYMNTEAFF

size: .
D: TRBD1
V: TRBV5-4
J: TRBJ1-1
DNA: TGTGCCAGCAGCCCGGACAGGGGAACTGAAGCTTTCTTT
CDR3: CASSPDRGTEAFF

size: once
D: TRBD1
V: TRBV28
J: TRBJ2-7
DNA: TGTGCCAGCAGCCACTCCGGGACAGGGAAAAATAGGTACGAGCAGTACTTC
CDR3: CASSHSGTGKNRYEQYF

size: .
D: TRBD2
V: TRBV4-2
J: TRBJ2-7
DNA: TGTGCCAGCAGCCAAGAGGGGGGGCAGGGACTAGCGGGATTTGAGCAGTACTTC
CDR3: CASSQEGGQGLAGFEQYF

size: .
D: .
V: TRBV6-5
J: TRBJ2-1
DNA: TGTGCCAGCAGTTACGAAGCGGTAAGAGAGAACAATGAGCAGTTCTTC
CDR3: CASSYEAVRENNEQFF

size: few
D: TRBD1
V: TRBV5-1
J: TRBJ2-3
DNA: TGCGCCAGCAGCTTGGGGACAGGGGTCCCAGATACGCAGTATTTT
CDR3: CASSLGTGVPDTQYF

size: .
D: TRBD2
V: TRBV28
J: TRBJ2-7
DNA: TGTGCCAGCAACGAAGGACTAGCGGGGACCTACGAGCAGTACTTC
CDR3: CASNEGLAGTYEQYF

size: .
D: TRBD2
V: TRBV7-3
J: TRBJ2-5
DNA: TGTGCCAGCAGCTTAGGGACTAGCGGACAAGAGACCCAGTACTTC
CDR3: CASSLGTSGQETQYF

size: once
D: .
V: TRBV19
J: TRBJ1-1
DNA: TGTGCCAGTAGACCCCAAGGCAGGGAGAACACTGAAGCTTTCTTT
CDR3: CASRPQGRENTEAFF